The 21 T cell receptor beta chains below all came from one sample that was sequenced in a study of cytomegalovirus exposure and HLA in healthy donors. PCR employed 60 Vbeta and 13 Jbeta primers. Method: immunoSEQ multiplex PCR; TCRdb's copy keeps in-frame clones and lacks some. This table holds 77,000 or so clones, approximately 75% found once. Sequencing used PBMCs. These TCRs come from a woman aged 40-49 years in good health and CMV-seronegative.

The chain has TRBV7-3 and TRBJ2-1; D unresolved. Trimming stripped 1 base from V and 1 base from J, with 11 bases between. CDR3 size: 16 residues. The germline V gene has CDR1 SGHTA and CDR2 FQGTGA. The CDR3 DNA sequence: TGTGCCAGCAGCTTAATAGGAGAGGTTTCCTACAATGAGCAGTTCTTC. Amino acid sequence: CASSLIGEVSYNEQFF.

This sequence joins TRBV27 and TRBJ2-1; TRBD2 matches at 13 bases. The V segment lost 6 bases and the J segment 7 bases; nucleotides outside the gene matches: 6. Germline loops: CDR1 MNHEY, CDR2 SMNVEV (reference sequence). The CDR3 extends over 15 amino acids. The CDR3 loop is CASSGLAGVKNEQFF. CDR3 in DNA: TGTGCCAGCAGCGGACTAGCGGGAGTAAAAAATGAGCAGTTCTTC.

CDR3 DNA sequence: TGTGCCAGCAGTTTAAGTGGGAGGACTTATAGCAATCAGCCCCAGCATTTT. It translates to CASSLSGRTYSNQPQHF. The chain combines TRBV28 with TRBJ1-5; D not certain. The length of the CDR3 is 17 residues. V lost 2 bases and J lost 0, with 14 bases in between. CDR1 MDHEN and CDR2 SYDVKM come from the germline V gene.

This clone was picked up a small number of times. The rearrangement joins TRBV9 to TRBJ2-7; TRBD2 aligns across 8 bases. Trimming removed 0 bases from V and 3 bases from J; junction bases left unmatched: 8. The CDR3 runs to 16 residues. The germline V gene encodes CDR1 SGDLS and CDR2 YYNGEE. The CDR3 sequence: CASSVGLGTSFYEQYF. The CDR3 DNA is TGTGCCAGCAGCGTAGGACTCGGGACTAGTTTCTACGAGCAGTACTTC.

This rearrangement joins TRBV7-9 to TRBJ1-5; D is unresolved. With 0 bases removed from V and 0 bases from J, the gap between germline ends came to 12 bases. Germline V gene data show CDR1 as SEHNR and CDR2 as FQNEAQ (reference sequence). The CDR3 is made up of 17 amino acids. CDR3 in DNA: TGTGCCAGCAGCTTAGCGTTTGCGGGGTATAGCAATCAGCCCCAGCATTTT. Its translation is CASSLAFAGYSNQPQHF. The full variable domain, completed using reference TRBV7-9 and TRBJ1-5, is DTGVSQNPRHKITKRGQNVTFRCDPISEHNRLYWYRQTLGQGPEFLTYFQNEAQLEKSRLLSDRFSAERPKGSFSTLEIQRTEQGDSAMYLCASSLAFAGYSNQPQHFGDGTRLSIL.

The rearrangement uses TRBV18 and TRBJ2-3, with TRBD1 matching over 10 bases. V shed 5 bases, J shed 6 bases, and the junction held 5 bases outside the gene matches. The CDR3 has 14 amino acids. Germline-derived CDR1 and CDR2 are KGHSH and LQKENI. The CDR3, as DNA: TGTGCCAGCTCAGGGGACAGGGGTTTCGATACGCAGTATTTT. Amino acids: CASSGDRGFDTQYF.

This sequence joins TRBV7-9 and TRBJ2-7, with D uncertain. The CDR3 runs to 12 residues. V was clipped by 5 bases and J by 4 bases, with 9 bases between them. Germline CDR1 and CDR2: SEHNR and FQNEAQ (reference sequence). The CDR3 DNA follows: TGTGCCAGCAGCCCCTACGGGTACGAGCAGTACTTC. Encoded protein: CASSPYGYEQYF.

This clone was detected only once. The CDR3 sequence: CASSLGSPGEQYF. CDR3 nucleotide sequence: TGTGCCAGCAGCTTAGGGTCCCCGGGAGAGCAGTACTTC. This chain connects TRBV7-2 to TRBJ2-7; D possibly corresponds to TRBD2 (5 bases). The CDR3 has 13 amino acids. V lost 1 base and J 7 bases, leaving 11 bases between the germline ends. Germline V CDR1 and CDR2: SGHTA, FQGNSA.

The CDR3 nucleotides read TGTGCCAGCAGTTTCGGGAGGGCCTACGAGCAGTACTTC. Translated: CASSFGRAYEQYF. This rearrangement joins TRBV27 to TRBJ2-7; 8 bases agree with TRBD2. Germline V CDR1 and CDR2: MNHEY, SMNVEV (reference sequence). The CDR3 spans 13 residues. Trimming took 3 bases from V and 2 from J; bases not matched to a gene: 0.

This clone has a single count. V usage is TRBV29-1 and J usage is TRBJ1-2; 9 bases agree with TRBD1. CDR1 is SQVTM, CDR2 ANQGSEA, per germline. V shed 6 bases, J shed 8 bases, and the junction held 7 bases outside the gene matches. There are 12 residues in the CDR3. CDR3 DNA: TGCAGCGTCTGGGGACAGGGTAAAGGCTACACCTTC. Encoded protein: CSVWGQGKGYTF.

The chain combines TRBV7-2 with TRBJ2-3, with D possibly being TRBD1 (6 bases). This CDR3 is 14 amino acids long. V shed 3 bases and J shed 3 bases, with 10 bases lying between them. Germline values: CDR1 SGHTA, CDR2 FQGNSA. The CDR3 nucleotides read TGTGCCAGCAGCTTTAAGAGGGGGACAGATACGCAGTATTTT. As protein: CASSFKRGTDTQYF.

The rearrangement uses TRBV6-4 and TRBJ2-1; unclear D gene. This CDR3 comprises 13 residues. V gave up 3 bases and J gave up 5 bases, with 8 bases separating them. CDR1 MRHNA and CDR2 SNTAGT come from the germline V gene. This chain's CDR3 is CASSEGSNNEQFF. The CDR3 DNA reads TGTGCCAGCAGTGAGGGCAGCAACAATGAGCAGTTCTTC.

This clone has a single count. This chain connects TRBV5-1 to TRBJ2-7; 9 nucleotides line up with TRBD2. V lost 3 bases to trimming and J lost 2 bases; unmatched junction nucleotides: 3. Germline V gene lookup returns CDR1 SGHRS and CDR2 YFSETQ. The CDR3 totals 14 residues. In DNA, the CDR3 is TGCGCCAGCAGCTCGGGACTAGCCCCCTACGAGCAGTACTTC. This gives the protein CASSSGLAPYEQYF.

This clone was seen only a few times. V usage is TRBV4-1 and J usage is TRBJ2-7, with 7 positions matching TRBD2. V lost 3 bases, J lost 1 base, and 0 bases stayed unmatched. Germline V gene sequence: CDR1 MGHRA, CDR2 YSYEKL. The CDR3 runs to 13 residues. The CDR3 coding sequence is TGCGCCAGCAGCCAGCGGGAGTCCTACGAGCAGTACTTC. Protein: CASSQRESYEQYF.

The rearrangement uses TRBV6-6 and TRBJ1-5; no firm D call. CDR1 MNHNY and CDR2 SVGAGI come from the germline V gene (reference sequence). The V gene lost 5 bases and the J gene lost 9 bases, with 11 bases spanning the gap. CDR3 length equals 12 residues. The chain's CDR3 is CASSGSFWPQHF. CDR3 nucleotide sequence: TGTGCCAGCAGTGGCAGTTTTTGGCCCCAGCATTTT.

CDR3 sequence reads: CAWSVLGGASGGFYNEQFF. CDR3 DNA sequence: TGTGCCTGGAGTGTATTGGGAGGGGCTAGCGGGGGGTTCTACAATGAGCAGTTCTTC. The gene calls are TRBV30 and TRBJ2-1, with 11 bases lining up with TRBD2. V lost 0 bases and J lost 3; bases outside the gene matches: 13. Germline V gives CDR1 GTSNPN, CDR2 SVGIG (reference sequence). This CDR3 is 19 amino acids long.

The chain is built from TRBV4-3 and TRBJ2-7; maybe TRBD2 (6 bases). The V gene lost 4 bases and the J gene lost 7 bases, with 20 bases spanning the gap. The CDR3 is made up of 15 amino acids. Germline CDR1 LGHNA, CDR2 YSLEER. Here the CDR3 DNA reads TGCGCCAGCAGCCCTCAAGCGGGCTCACCGGTAGAGCAGTACTTC. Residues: CASSPQAGSPVEQYF.

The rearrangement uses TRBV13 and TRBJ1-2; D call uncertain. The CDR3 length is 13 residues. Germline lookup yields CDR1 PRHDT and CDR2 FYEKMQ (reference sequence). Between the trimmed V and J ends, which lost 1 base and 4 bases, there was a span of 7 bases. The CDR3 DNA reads TGTGCCAGCAGCTTAGACAGATCCTATGGCTACACCTTC. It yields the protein CASSLDRSYGYTF.

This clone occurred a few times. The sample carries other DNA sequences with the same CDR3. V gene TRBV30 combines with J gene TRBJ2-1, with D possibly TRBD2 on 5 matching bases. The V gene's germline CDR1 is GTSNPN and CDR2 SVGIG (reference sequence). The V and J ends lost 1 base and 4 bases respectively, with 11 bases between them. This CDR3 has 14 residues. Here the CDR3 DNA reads TGTGCCTGGAGTGGTGCGGGTACGTACAATGAGCAGTTCTTC. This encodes CAWSGAGTYNEQFF.

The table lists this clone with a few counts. The CDR3 DNA is TGTGCCTGGAGTGTGCGGGGACTAGGTGAGCAGTTCTTC. Translating it yields CAWSVRGLGEQFF. This chain uses TRBV30 with TRBJ2-1, with 8 bases matching TRBD2. J gave up 9 bases and V 0 bases, and 4 bases lay outside the gene matches. Germline assignment: CDR1 GTSNPN and CDR2 SVGIG (reference sequence). The CDR3 extends over 13 amino acids.

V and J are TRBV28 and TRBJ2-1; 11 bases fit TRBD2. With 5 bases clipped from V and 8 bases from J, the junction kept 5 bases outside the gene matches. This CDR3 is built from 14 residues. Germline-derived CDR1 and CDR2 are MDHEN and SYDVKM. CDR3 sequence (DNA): TGTGCCAGCAGTACTAGCGGGAGTGTACATGAGCAGTTCTTC. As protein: CASSTSGSVHEQFF.